This T cell receptor beta chain was captured in a study of T cell responses to AZD1222 COVID-19 vaccine. Findings and limits, study-wide: Baseline antibody screening turned up just a handful of seropositive AZD1222 recipients.

As to this clone: Its matching antigen is unknown.

Measured with immunoSEQ multiplex PCR; TCRdb has only the in-frame clones, and not every one. The sample lists about 180,000 clones, roughly 94% occurring once. The TCR was taken from an adult who received the AZD1222 COVID-19 vaccine. This specimen consisted of peripheral blood, obtained 28 days after the second AZD1222 dose.

For the CDR3, the DNA is TGTGCCAGCTCACCACCTGTTCGAAAGGGTGACTATGGCTACACCTTC. Its protein is CASSPPVRKGDYGYTF. The J gene is TRBJ1-2, the V gene TRBV18; D is undetermined. The V and J ends lost 0 bases and 3 bases respectively, with 14 bases between them. Looked up from germline, CDR1 is KGHSH and CDR2 is LQKENI. The CDR3 extends over 16 amino acids.